This section outlines one T cell receptor (beta chain) sequence together with its context. TCRdb's table, derived via immunoSEQ multiplex PCR, lists solely in-frame clones and lacks some. This sample has about 130,000 clones, with about 85% found just once. These data originate in a study of blood T cell repertoires in COVID-19. The CDR3 extends over 16 amino acids. Between the trimmed V and J ends, which lost 2 bases and 5 bases, there was a span of 19 bases. The germline V gene has CDR1 SGHRS and CDR2 YFSETQ. The V and J genes are TRBV5-1 and TRBJ1-1; D may be TRBD1 (6 bases). The sequencing input was peripheral blood. The source is an older woman with COVID-19, enrolled during active disease. Here the CDR3 reads CASSLDTGIGNTEAFF. The CDR3 coding sequence is TGCGCCAGCAGCTTAGATACAGGGATCGGCAATACTGAAGCTTTCTTT. The complete variable domain, with remaining parts taken from reference TRBV5-1 and TRBJ1-1, reads KAGVTQTPRYLIKTRGQQVTLSCSPISGHRSVSWYQQTPGQGLQFLFEYFSETQRNKGNFPGRFSGRQFSNSRSEMNVSTLELGDSALYLCASSLDTGIGNTEAFFGQGTRLTVV.